This T cell receptor beta chain was captured by sequencing in a study of blood T cell repertoires in COVID-19. Profiling relied on immunoSEQ multiplex PCR, and the TCRdb table lists in-frame clones only, not all of them. Altogether 100,000 to 150,000 clones are present, approximately 92% being singletons, with the ten largest covering around a quarter. This CDR3 is 18 amino acids long. In germline, CDR1 is SGHTA, CDR2 FQGNSA. Losses at the gene ends were 1 base for V and 6 bases for J; bases not matched to a gene: 14. V usage is TRBV7-2 and J usage is TRBJ2-1; 8 bases map to TRBD2. This receptor was obtained from a man between 65 and 85 years old with active or convalescent COVID-19. Sample: peripheral blood. The CDR3 is CASSLVALAGDARNEQFF. CDR3 in DNA: TGTGCCAGCAGCTTAGTGGCCCTAGCGGGCGATGCACGCAATGAGCAGTTCTTC.